Given below is one TCR beta chain in context. The table came from immunoSEQ multiplex PCR; TCRdb's copy has only in-frame clones and leaves some out. Among under 150,000 clones, about 80% were seen once, and the ten largest hold roughly 4.3%. The data derive from a study of blood T cell repertoires in COVID-19. Study context: Sites across the United States, Italy and Spain contributed samples from acute and convalescent COVID-19.

Clinical histories supplied by participants themselves formed the basis of cohort assignment. Unmatched junction bases numbered 8, after V lost 10 bases and J lost 5 bases. Looked up from germline, CDR1 is ENHRY and CDR2 is SYGVKD. The CDR3 loop spans 13 amino acids. The sample taken for sequencing was PBMCs or T cells enriched from blood (not recorded which). This receptor was obtained from a man aged 50-60 years in a cohort exposed to, infected with or recovered from COVID-19 (not recorded which). The V gene is TRBV10-3, the J gene TRBJ2-7, with 10 bases lining up with TRBD1. CDR3 region: CASGTGAGNEQYF. CDR3 nucleotides: TGTGCCAGCGGGACAGGGGCCGGCAACGAGCAGTACTTC.